One sample yielded the 27 T cell receptor beta chains listed below, sequenced in a study of early T cells in non-severe SARS-CoV-2 infection. TCRdb processed the 5' RACE reads anew with MiXCR; each CDR3 protein has one entry. The table includes about 80,000 distinct CDR3 sequences, about 10% detected once. Sequencing input: whole blood. The origin of the receptors is an adult who was a healthcare worker with PCR-confirmed SARS-CoV-2 infection or an uninfected control (not recorded which).

This chain uses TRBV29-1 with TRBJ2-1, with D possibly TRBD1 on 6 matching bases. Trimming removed 5 bases at V and 4 bases at J, with 12 bases between. Looked up from germline, CDR1 is SQVTM and CDR2 is ANQGSEA. The CDR3 loop spans 13 amino acids. CDR3 sequence reads: CSVTGSVYNEQFF. In DNA, the CDR3 is TGCAGCGTTACAGGGAGCGTATACAATGAGCAGTTCTTC.

In this sample, this clonotype turned up a few times. This rearrangement joins TRBV7-2 to TRBJ2-2; weak D call: TRBD1 (5 bases). The V end was cut by 1 base, the J end by 1 base, with 7 bases between. The germline gives CDR1 SGHTA, CDR2 FQGNSA. The length of the CDR3 is 15 residues. DNA for the CDR3: TGTGCCAGCAGCTTAGGGACAATGAACACCGGGGAGCTGTTTTTT. Protein sequence: CASSLGTMNTGELFF.

This chain joins TRBV7-6 and TRBJ2-1, with unresolved D. The V end was cut by 2 bases, the J end by 10 bases, with 12 bases between. This CDR3 is built from 13 residues. The V gene's germline CDR1 is SGHVS and CDR2 FNYEAQ. The CDR3 DNA is TGTGCCAGCAGCTTATTATTTTCGAGGGAGCAGTTCTTC. Encoded protein: CASSLLFSREQFF.

Details on this clonotype: A much larger clone lies one base from this, so it may be a read error. This chain links TRBV6-5 with TRBJ2-1; a weak D match, TRBD2 (5 bases). The CDR3 loop spans 16 amino acids. V was pared by 4 bases and J by 2 bases, with 15 bases between. The germline V gene has CDR1 MNHEY and CDR2 SVGAGI. CDR3 amino acids: CASSLTGKQTYNEQFF. The CDR3 DNA is TGTGCCAGCAGTTTAACCGGGAAGCAAACCTACAATGAGCAGTTCTTC.

This clonotype occurred a few times. The CDR3 DNA follows: TGTGCCAGCAGTGCTACAGGGGAGATGAACACTGAAGCTTTCTTT. Amino acid sequence: CASSATGEMNTEAFF. The chain employs TRBV12-3 or TRBV12-4 and TRBJ1-1; TRBD1 aligns across 7 bases. Germline trimming cut 5 bases from V and 0 bases from J; bases unmatched to any gene: 6. There are 15 residues in the CDR3.

This clonotype came up a few times. The gene calls are TRBV6-6 and TRBJ1-1; perhaps TRBD1 as D (6 bases). The V end was cut by 5 bases, the J end by 0 bases, with 13 bases between. The CDR3 runs 15 residues. From germline, CDR1 is MNHNY and CDR2 SVGAGI (reference sequence). For the CDR3, the DNA is TGTGCCAGCAGTAGATCCGGACAGCTGAACACTGAAGCTTTCTTT. Protein product: CASSRSGQLNTEAFF.

This clonotype was recorded at least ten times. V and J are TRBV7-2 and TRBJ2-5; no clear D gene. Germline V lookup: CDR1 SGHTA, CDR2 FQGNSA. The V and J ends lost 5 bases and 4 bases respectively, with 11 bases between them. This CDR3 is built from 13 residues. The CDR3 is CASSPGAAETQYF. CDR3 coding DNA: TGTGCCAGCAGCCCGGGTGCAGCAGAGACCCAGTACTTC.

The table lists this clonotype with many counts. This chain links TRBV20-1 with TRBJ2-3; TRBD2 matches at 12 bases. The germline CDR1 and CDR2 sequences are DFQATT and SNEGSKA (reference sequence). This CDR3 region has 19 residues. With 0 bases clipped from V and 3 bases from J, the junction kept 13 bases outside the gene matches. CDR3 nucleotide sequence: TGCAGTGCTAGAGAGGGGACTAGCGGGTACACGGGGGAGACAGATACGCAGTATTTT. Residues: CSAREGTSGYTGETDTQYF.

In its sample, this clonotype was seen a few times. This chain links TRBV6-1 with TRBJ2-7; no firm D call. The CDR3 has 15 amino acids. Trimming took off 8 bases at V and 5 bases at J, with 22 bases between the two ends. The germline V gene has CDR1 MNHNS and CDR2 SASEGT. The CDR3 reads CASAPGPRRSNEQYF. CDR3 sequence (DNA): TGTGCCAGCGCACCTGGACCGAGACGTAGTAACGAGCAGTACTTC.

This clonotype was counted only a few times. The chain carries TRBV12-2 and TRBJ1-2; the table's D call TRBD1 went unverified against the DNA. TRBV12-2 is a listed pseudogene. CDR3 length: 17 residues. This chain's CDR3 is CASRLTLLGGHGYGYTF. CDR3 sequence (DNA): TGTGCAAGTCGCTTGACTCTATTGGGGGGACATGGCTATGGCTACACCTTC.

Ten or more counts support this clonotype. The J gene is TRBJ2-3, the V gene TRBV5-4, with unresolved D. This CDR3 spans 15 amino acids. Deletions cut 0 bases from V and 5 bases from J, with 13 bases between. Germline V gives CDR1 SGHNT, CDR2 YYREEE (reference sequence). This CDR3 is CASSLAGPRIDTQYF. In DNA, the CDR3 is TGTGCCAGCAGCTTGGCCGGGCCAAGGATAGATACGCAGTATTTT.

The J gene is TRBJ1-6, the V gene TRBV5-1; 9 bases line up with TRBD1. Germline V CDR1 and CDR2: SGHRS, YFSETQ. The CDR3 loop spans 17 amino acids. Trimming removed 0 bases from V and 9 bases from J; junction bases left unmatched: 10. CDR3 in amino acids: CASSLDPPGQGFSPLHF. DNA of the CDR3: TGCGCCAGCAGCTTGGATCCTCCGGGACAGGGCTTTTCACCCCTCCACTTT. Complete variable domain (other parts from reference TRBV5-1 and TRBJ1-6): KAGVTQTPRYLIKTRGQQVTLSCSPISGHRSVSWYQQTPGQGLQFLFEYFSETQRNKGNFPGRFSGRQFSNSRSEMNVSTLELGDSALYLCASSLDPPGQGFSPLHFGNGTRLTVT.

This chain uses TRBV5-1 with TRBJ2-5, with D unclear. Germline lookup yields CDR1 SGHRS and CDR2 YFSETQ. V lost 5 bases to trimming and J lost 5 bases, with 16 bases between them. This CDR3 has 14 amino acids. CDR3 protein: CASSTREFSETQYF. The CDR3 DNA follows: TGCGCCAGCAGTACAAGGGAATTTTCCGAGACCCAGTACTTC.

This clonotype was seen at least ten times. The V and J genes are TRBV5-4 and TRBJ2-3; 7 bases line up with TRBD1. Losses at the gene ends were 0 bases for V and 7 bases for J; bases not matched to a gene: 5. From germline, CDR1 is SGHNT and CDR2 YYREEE (reference sequence). The CDR3 has 14 residues. The DNA of the CDR3 is TGTGCCAGCAGCTTGGGGGGCAGGGGGAATACGCAGTATTTT. It specifies CASSLGGRGNTQYF.

This clonotype was detected ten times or more. The rearrangement joins TRBV12-3 or TRBV12-4 to TRBJ1-1; no clear D. The length of the CDR3 is 16 residues. Trimming took off 2 bases at V and 2 bases at J, with 15 bases between the two ends. The CDR3 region is CASSLPPGDGNTEAFF. Written as DNA, the CDR3 is TGTGCCAGCAGTTTACCCCCCGGGGATGGAAACACTGAAGCTTTCTTT.

This clonotype was detected many times. The gene calls are TRBV11-2 and TRBJ2-2; no reliable D call. V dropped 5 bases and J dropped 0 bases, with 13 bases sitting between them. Germline V lookup: CDR1 SGHAT, CDR2 FQNNGV. CDR3 length: 16 amino acids. DNA for the CDR3: TGTGCCAGCAGCAGTATGTTGCAGGCGAACACCGGGGAGCTGTTTTTT. The encoded protein is CASSSMLQANTGELFF.

J is TRBJ1-1 and V is TRBV29-1, with D maybe TRBD1 (5 bases). CDR1 is SQVTM and CDR2 is ANQGSEA in the germline V gene. The CDR3 runs 13 residues. Trimming removed 2 bases from V and 4 bases from J, with 11 bases in between. CDR3 in amino acids: CSVEQGTGTEAFF. As DNA, the CDR3 is TGCAGCGTTGAACAGGGTACGGGCACTGAAGCTTTCTTT.

In its sample, this clonotype was seen many times. CDR3 DNA: TGTGCCAGCAGCCAAGTCCCCTACACGGGCTATAATTCACCCCTCCACTTT. Translation gives CASSQVPYTGYNSPLHF. V usage is TRBV14 and J usage is TRBJ1-6; D is unresolved. The germline CDR1 and CDR2 sequences are SGHDN and FVKESK. V lost 1 base to trimming and J lost 3 bases, with 13 bases between them. There are 17 residues in the CDR3.

In this sample, this clonotype turned up a few times. This sequence joins TRBV29-1 and TRBJ2-5; D call uncertain. This CDR3 region has 12 residues. With 3 bases removed from V and 5 bases from J, the gap between germline ends came to 10 bases. Germline assignment: CDR1 SQVTM and CDR2 ANQGSEA. The CDR3 sequence is CSVDAVGETQYF. The CDR3 DNA follows: TGCAGCGTTGATGCGGTGGGTGAGACCCAGTACTTC.

This clonotype was counted at least ten times. The V and J genes are TRBV7-2 and TRBJ1-6; no clear D. Germline CDR1 SGHTA, CDR2 FQGNSA. The CDR3 consists of 14 residues. With 5 bases removed from V and 9 bases from J, the gap between germline ends came to 14 bases. DNA for the CDR3: TGTGCCAGCAGCCCCGTTGGTTGGAGTTCACCCCTCCACTTT. Protein sequence: CASSPVGWSSPLHF.

This clonotype appeared many times. The chain recombines TRBV6-5 with TRBJ1-2; D possibly corresponds to TRBD1 (5 bases). V lost 2 bases and J 4 bases, leaving 14 bases between the germline ends. From germline, CDR1 is MNHEY and CDR2 SVGAGI. CDR3 length equals 15 residues. CDR3 residues: CASSYVGGLGYGYTF. The DNA of the CDR3 is TGTGCCAGCAGTTACGTCGGGGGTCTCGGCTATGGCTACACCTTC.

This chain uses TRBV7-6 with TRBJ2-7; D is possibly TRBD1 (5 bases). CDR3 length equals 13 residues. The germline gives CDR1 SGHVS, CDR2 FNYEAQ. The V end was cut by 3 bases, the J end by 7 bases, with 13 bases between. CDR3 DNA sequence: TGTGCCAGCAGCTTGCACAGGACCTGGGAGCAGTACTTC. Translating it yields CASSLHRTWEQYF.

In this sample, this clonotype turned up a few times. The genes are TRBV29-1 and TRBJ2-7; D might be TRBD1 (5 bases). Per the germline V gene, CDR1 is SQVTM and CDR2 is ANQGSEA. The length of the CDR3 is 12 residues. CDR3 DNA: TGCAGTGCCTTGGGCCAGGGCTACGAGCAGTACTTC. As protein: CSALGQGYEQYF.

This clonotype was detected ten times or more. J is TRBJ2-5 and V is TRBV13, with D uncertain. V shed 3 bases and J shed 1 base, with 6 bases lying between them. Germline V gene data show CDR1 as PRHDT and CDR2 as FYEKMQ (reference sequence). The CDR3 has 13 residues. CDR3 sequence reads: CASSLVSQETQYF. The CDR3 bases are TGTGCCAGCAGCTTGGTATCCCAAGAGACCCAGTACTTC.

The gene calls are TRBV4-2 and TRBJ1-5; D gene unclear. The CDR3 totals 14 residues. V lost 2 bases and J 1 base, leaving 6 bases between the germline ends. Germline V CDR1 and CDR2: LGHNA, YNFKEQ. For the CDR3, the DNA is TGTGCCAGCAGCCAACTTGGCAGCAATCAGCCCCAGCATTTT. Amino acid sequence: CASSQLGSNQPQHF.

This clonotype was counted ten times or more. The V and J genes are TRBV7-8 and TRBJ1-5; the D gene is possibly TRBD1 (6 bases). The CDR3 sequence is 17 residues long. Between the trimmed V and J ends, which lost 5 bases and 0 bases, there was a span of 17 bases. Looked up from germline, CDR1 is SGHVS and CDR2 is FQNEAQ. The CDR3 DNA reads TGTGCCAGCAGCCAGAACACAGGGTCCTATAGCAATCAGCCCCAGCATTTT. Protein: CASSQNTGSYSNQPQHF.

This clonotype was detected many times. CDR3 sequence: CASTLSGGYEQYF. DNA of the CDR3: TGTGCCAGCACCCTCTCAGGAGGGTACGAGCAGTACTTC. The rearrangement links TRBV3-1 to TRBJ2-7; a possible D gene is TRBD2 (6 bases). The CDR3 is made up of 13 amino acids. CDR1 and CDR2 (germline): LGHDT, YNNKEL (reference sequence). Trimming stripped 7 bases from V and 4 bases from J, with 14 bases between.